This TCR beta chain emerged from a study of OX40 agonist ivuxolimab in advanced cancers. The junction had 4 bases not matched to a gene; V was cut back by 5 bases and J by 4 bases. Looked up from germline, CDR1 is SQVTM and CDR2 is ANQGSEA. The CDR3 is 13 residues long. Clones were sequenced by immunoSEQ multiplex PCR, and TCRdb holds only the in-frame ones, with some missing. The repertoire holds some 51,000 clones, with around 77% as singletons. Study results and limitations: Low normalized T-cell clonal expansion was also seen in some nonresponders.

Systemic immunosuppression or a history of autoimmune disease excluded patients. Researchers took blood at baseline, on cycle 4 day 1, and on cycle 7 day 1. Comment on this clone: Its specificity is unknown.

This clonotype was obtained from an adult with an advanced solid tumor such as melanoma, head and neck, liver or kidney cancer. This specimen consisted of CD4+ or CD8+ T cells sorted from blood, obtained in a trial of the OX40 agonist ivuxolimab. This rearrangement joins TRBV29-1 to TRBJ2-2; 7 positions match TRBD1. This CDR3 reads CSVKGTVTGELFF. In nucleotides, the CDR3 is TGCAGCGTTAAAGGGACAGTCACCGGGGAGCTGTTTTTT.